A selection of T cell receptor beta chains follows, all from one sample in a study of blood T cell repertoires in COVID-19. The repertoire was sequenced with immunoSEQ multiplex PCR; TCRdb's copy has only in-frame clones and lacks some. Among some 150,000 clones, over 80% were seen once, and the ten largest hold more than 1.5%. Material for sequencing was peripheral blood. These receptors were taken from a woman aged 45-59 years with acute or convalescent COVID-19. CDR3s include the opening cysteine and the closing phenylalanine or tryptophan. The D gene is left open where the match is weak. Clone size is not always given. Where it is, it says once, few, many or a class for expanded clones.

>few|TRBV7-2|TRBJ1-5|19|NA
CASSLASGAGLGSNQPQHF
TGTGCCAGCAGCTTAGCATCGGGAGCGGGGTTAGGTAGCAATCAGCCCCAGCATTTT
>NA|TRBV19|TRBJ2-4|14|TRBD1
CASSITGESYIQYF
TGTGCCAGTAGTATAACAGGGGAGAGTTACATTCAGTACTTC
>NA|TRBV4-1|TRBJ1-2|13|NA
CASSQDFRYGYTF
TGCGCCAGCAGCCAAGATTTCCGCTATGGCTACACCTTC
>NA|TRBV7-8|TRBJ1-3|16|TRBD1
CASSLEDREPGNTIYF
TGTGCCAGCAGCTTAGAGGACAGGGAACCGGGAAACACCATATATTTT
>NA|TRBV18|TRBJ1-1|14|NA
CASSPREMSTEAFF
TGTGCCAGCTCACCAAGAGAAATGAGCACTGAAGCTTTCTTT
>NA|TRBV9|TRBJ2-1|15|TRBD1
CASSAQGARHNEQFF
TGTGCCAGCAGCGCACAGGGGGCGCGCCACAATGAGCAGTTCTTC
>NA|TRBV7-6|TRBJ1-1|15|NA
CASSQAVSGNAEAFF
TGTGCCAGCAGTCAGGCGGTGTCGGGGAACGCTGAAGCTTTCTTT
>NA|TRBV27|TRBJ2-1|14|TRBD2
CASSGWEGLNEQFF
TGTGCCAGCAGTGGATGGGAGGGCCTCAATGAGCAGTTCTTC
>NA|TRBV9|TRBJ2-1|15|TRBD2
CASSVWGRGYNEQFF
TGTGCCAGCAGCGTATGGGGGAGGGGCTACAATGAGCAGTTCTTC
>NA|TRBV7-8|TRBJ2-7|14|NA
CASSLGRGSYEQYF
TGTGCCAGCAGCCTCGGACGGGGATCCTACGAGCAGTACTTC
>few|TRBV7-3|TRBJ2-2|19|TRBD2
CASSLYPGLAGGNTGELFF
TGTGCCAGCAGCTTATACCCGGGACTAGCGGGGGGGAACACCGGGGAGCTGTTTTTT
>NA|TRBV3-1/TRBV3-2|TRBJ2-6|15|NA
CASSPRQAGANVLTF
TGTGCCAGCAGTCCTCGACAAGCTGGGGCCAACGTCCTGACTTTC
>NA|TRBV19|TRBJ1-1|11|TRBD1
CATQGAPEAFF
TGTGCCACCCAGGGGGCCCCTGAAGCTTTCTTT
>NA|TRBV29-1|TRBJ2-7|12|TRBD1
CSVRDRVGEQYF
TGCAGCGTTCGGGACAGGGTAGGCGAGCAGTACTTC
>NA|TRBV11-3|TRBJ1-1|16|NA
CASSLDPAGFGTEAFF
TGTGCCAGCAGCTTAGATCCCGCAGGTTTCGGCACTGAAGCTTTCTTT
>NA|TRBV19|TRBJ2-2|16|NA
CASRWSSGDYTGELFF
TGTGCCAGTAGGTGGTCCAGCGGAGATTACACCGGGGAGCTGTTTTTT
>NA|TRBV5-4|TRBJ1-2|15|TRBD1
CASSLTGAHNYGYTF
TGTGCCAGCAGCTTGACAGGGGCCCATAACTATGGCTACACCTTC
>NA|TRBV2|TRBJ2-5|13|TRBD2
CASSEGLAATQYF
TGTGCCAGCAGTGAGGGACTAGCGGCGACCCAGTACTTC
>few|TRBV5-1|TRBJ1-2|14|NA
CASSPDSSNYGYTF
TGCGCCAGCAGCCCGGACAGTTCTAACTATGGCTACACCTTC
>NA|TRBV6-1|TRBJ1-5|14|NA
CASSEDRNGWPQHF
TGTGCCAGCAGTGAAGACAGGAACGGATGGCCCCAGCATTTT
>NA|TRBV6-2/TRBV6-3|TRBJ1-5|13|NA
CASSYVVRVDQHF
TGTGCCAGCAGTTACGTCGTGAGGGTGGACCAGCATTTT
>few|TRBV27|TRBJ1-2|15|TRBD1
CATSTDRENFYGYTF
TGTGCCACCTCAACGGACAGGGAAAATTTCTATGGCTACACCTTC
>NA|TRBV5-1|TRBJ2-1|16|NA
CASSLAFNNNDNEQFF
TGCGCCAGCAGCTTGGCCTTTAATAATAATGACAATGAGCAGTTCTTC
>NA|TRBV28|TRBJ1-5|12|NA
CASLQSNQPQHF
TGTGCCAGCTTACAAAGCAATCAGCCCCAGCATTTT